These 12 T cell receptor beta chains came from one sample sequenced in a study of liver allograft versus peripheral blood T cells. Study summary: What was compared were the T cell receptor repertoires in transplanted livers and those in the peripheral blood of recipients.

MiXCR was run by TCRdb on the reads, yielding one entry per CDR3 protein. The sample has around 3,000 distinct CDR3 sequences, 16% seen once. These receptors came from a human patient who had a liver transplant. A share of the T cells may be of graft donor origin.

This chain links TRBV6-1 with TRBJ1-1; no firm D call. Per germline, CDR1 MNHNS and CDR2 SASEGT. Trimming cost V 5 bases and J 3 bases, with 7 bases left between them. The CDR3 is 12 amino acids. The CDR3 region has the DNA TGTGCCAGCAGTTATAGGGACACTGAAGCTTTCTTT. Translating gives CASSYRDTEAFF.

This clonotype occurred a few times. The chain uses TRBV28 and TRBJ2-1, with 8 bases fitting TRBD1. Germline-derived CDR1 and CDR2 are MDHEN and SYDVKM. This CDR3 region has 14 residues. Trimming cost V 6 bases and J 9 bases; bases outside gene matches: 10. The CDR3 here is CASRIDRGSGEQFF. CDR3 bases: TGTGCCAGCAGGATCGACAGGGGCTCGGGTGAGCAGTTCTTC.

By proportion, this clonotype is medium-sized (0.01 to 0.1%). The V and J genes are TRBV20-1 and TRBJ1-5, with D hard to call. Per germline, CDR1 DFQATT and CDR2 SNEGSKA (reference sequence). The CDR3 is made up of 15 amino acids. V was trimmed by 0 bases and J by 0 bases, leaving 9 bases between them. This chain's CDR3 is CSARESVNSNQPQHF. The CDR3 DNA follows: TGCAGTGCTAGAGAATCCGTAAATAGCAATCAGCCCCAGCATTTT.

This clonotype turned up a few times. This chain joins TRBV3-1 and TRBJ2-5, with TRBD2 matching over 7 bases. The CDR3 runs to 14 residues. Germline loops: CDR1 LGHDT, CDR2 YNNKEL (reference sequence). Germline trimming cut 2 bases from V and 1 base from J; bases unmatched to any gene: 1. CDR3 sequence reads: CASSQWTSQETQYF. The CDR3 DNA follows: TGTGCCAGCAGCCAATGGACTAGCCAAGAGACCCAGTACTTC.

This clonotype is medium-sized in the sample. The V and J genes are TRBV7-9 and TRBJ1-2, with unresolved D. With 0 bases removed from V and 3 bases from J, the gap between germline ends came to 2 bases. CDR1 and CDR2 (germline): SEHNR, FQNEAQ (reference sequence). This CDR3 is 12 amino acids long. The CDR3 here is CASSLADYGYTF. The CDR3 DNA follows: TGTGCCAGCAGCTTAGCTGACTATGGCTACACCTTC.

By sample share, this clonotype is medium-sized. The chain uses TRBV20-1 and TRBJ1-6; 10 nucleotides align to TRBD1. The CDR3 has 13 amino acids. V dropped 7 bases and J dropped 7; count of bases not matched to a gene: 4. Germline V gene sequence: CDR1 DFQATT, CDR2 SNEGSKA (reference sequence). CDR3 DNA sequence: TGCAGTGTTATGGACAGGGGGAATTCACCCCTCCACTTT. Encoded protein: CSVMDRGNSPLHF.

This clonotype is medium-sized in the sample. The chain joins TRBV18 to TRBJ1-3, with D uncertain. CDR1 and CDR2 from the germline V gene are KGHSH and LQKENI. With 2 bases removed from V and 0 bases from J, the gap between germline ends came to 5 bases. The CDR3 totals 14 residues. The CDR3 nucleotides read TGTGCCAGCTCACCAATCAACTCTGGAAACACCATATATTTT. Amino acids: CASSPINSGNTIYF.

There are a few counts of this clonotype. The V call is TRBV9, the J call TRBJ2-5, with TRBD1 identical over 10 bases. The CDR3 is 15 residues long. CDR1 is SGDLS, CDR2 YYNGEE, per germline. V dropped 4 bases and J dropped 5; count of bases not matched to a gene: 8. DNA of the CDR3: TGTGCCAGCAGCCCTCAGACAGGGGGCAGGGAGACCCAGTACTTC. This translates into CASSPQTGGRETQYF.

The rearrangement uses TRBV5-3 and TRBJ2-7; no clear D. TRBV5-3 is identified as an open reading frame with a role that is uncertain. This CDR3 spans 13 amino acids. Trimming shortened V by 6 bases and J by 7 bases, and 17 bases separated the two germline ends. Here the CDR3 DNA reads TGTGCCAGAACCGTGGGGATTGGAGCTGAGCAGTACTTC. Protein product: CARTVGIGAEQYF.

In its sample, this clonotype is medium-sized (0.01 to 0.1%). This rearrangement joins TRBV7-3 to TRBJ1-5; D possibly corresponds to TRBD1 (5 bases). The CDR3 contains 15 residues. V was pared by 5 bases and J by 2 bases, with 13 bases between. Germline V CDR1 and CDR2: SGHTA, FQGTGA. This CDR3 is CASSVHGGGNQPQHF. CDR3 bases: TGTGCCAGCAGCGTGCACGGGGGTGGCAATCAGCCCCAGCATTTT.

This clonotype qualifies as large. This chain joins TRBV10-3 and TRBJ1-2; no reliable D call. The germline gives CDR1 ENHRY, CDR2 SYGVKD. Trimming left V 3 bases short and J 2 bases short, with 7 bases between. This CDR3 region has 13 residues. CDR3 sequence: CAISEGGNYGYTF. CDR3 nucleotides: TGTGCCATCAGTGAAGGTGGAAACTATGGCTACACCTTC.

Within the sample, this clonotype is large. V is TRBV6-5 and J is TRBJ2-7; 10 nucleotides match TRBD1. Germline V gives CDR1 MNHEY, CDR2 SVGAGI. V shed 4 bases, J shed 6 bases, and the junction held 9 bases outside the gene matches. CDR3 length equals 15 residues. The CDR3 DNA is TGTGCCAGCAGTTCATCGGACAGGGGGAGATCCGAGCAGTACTTC. Protein: CASSSSDRGRSEQYF.